This T cell receptor (beta chain) derives from a study of OX40 agonist ivuxolimab in advanced cancers. The wider study: Dose-escalation patients' cancers were hepatocellular carcinoma, melanoma, renal cell or head and neck cancer. Participants, about 83% male, averaged around 60 years of age, ranging from roughly 23 to 90.

Trimming cost V 4 bases and J 2 bases, with 11 bases left between them. Germline loops: CDR1 SNHLY, CDR2 FYNNEI. There are 14 residues in the CDR3. Assay used: immunoSEQ multiplex PCR; TCRdb lists only in-frame clones, some missing. This table has around 15,000 clones, approximately 85% appearing once. The material sequenced was CD4+ or CD8+ T cells sorted from blood, taken in a trial of the OX40 agonist ivuxolimab. The TCR sequence derives from an adult with an advanced solid tumor such as melanoma, head and neck, liver or kidney cancer. The rearrangement joins TRBV2 to TRBJ1-2, with D possibly TRBD1 on 5 matching bases. CDR3 coding DNA: TGTGCCAGCAGTGTTGGACAAGGGAACTATGGCTACACCTTC. This sequence encodes CASSVGQGNYGYTF.